What follows are 18 T cell receptor beta chains derived from one specimen sequenced in a study of cytomegalovirus exposure and HLA in healthy donors. The assay was immunoSEQ multiplex PCR, and TCRdb's table has in-frame clones only and misses some. The sample lists around 400,000 clones, 70% to 90% occurring once. Sequenced: PBMCs. The receptors come from a woman between 18 and 30 years old in good health and CMV-seronegative.

This rearrangement joins TRBV30 to TRBJ2-7; D gene ambiguous. Between the trimmed V and J ends, which lost 3 bases and 3 bases, there was a span of 12 bases. From germline, CDR1 is GTSNPN and CDR2 SVGIG (reference sequence). This CDR3 is built from 13 residues. The DNA for the CDR3 is TGTGCCTGGAGGGCTTTCAATCGCTACGAGCAGTACTTC. Translated, it gives CAWRAFNRYEQYF.

The chain has TRBV28 and TRBJ2-7; a possible D gene is TRBD2 (6 bases). Germline assignment: CDR1 MDHEN and CDR2 SYDVKM. The CDR3 covers 14 residues. V lost 2 bases to trimming and J lost 5 bases, with 13 bases between them. CDR3 DNA sequence: TGTGCCAGCAGTTTAGGTGGGAGGCCCAACGAGCAGTACTTC. As protein: CASSLGGRPNEQYF.

The gene calls are TRBV15 and TRBJ2-5, with TRBD2 matching over 12 bases. Per the germline V gene, CDR1 is LNHNV and CDR2 is YYDKDF (reference sequence). The CDR3 spans 17 residues. V lost 2 bases, J lost 5 bases, and 9 bases stayed unmatched. The CDR3 loop is CATSRSPSGGALETQYF. The CDR3 DNA is TGTGCCACCAGCAGATCTCCTAGCGGGGGGGCGTTGGAGACCCAGTACTTC.

The chain carries TRBV27 and TRBJ1-4; D not certain. The length of the CDR3 is 17 residues. V was cut by 6 bases and J by 0 bases, with 17 bases left in between. CDR1 and CDR2 (germline): MNHEY, SMNVEV (reference sequence). CDR3 DNA: TGTGCCAGCAGGAAAAGCGTGGGTGGTGCAACTAATGAAAAACTGTTTTTT. Encoded protein: CASRKSVGGATNEKLFF.

This clone has only a few counts. The chain is built from TRBV19 and TRBJ1-5, with 7 bases matching TRBD1. After removal of 4 bases from V and 0 bases from J, the junction contained 3 bases not matched to a gene. Looked up from germline, CDR1 is LNHDA and CDR2 is SQIVND (reference sequence). The CDR3 spans 15 residues. CDR3 protein: CASSTTGFSNQPQHF. In nucleotides, the CDR3 is TGTGCCAGTAGTACGACAGGGTTTAGCAATCAGCCCCAGCATTTT.

The CDR3 loop reads CASSLQGLAMAGELFF. CDR3 DNA: TGTGCCAGCAGCCTCCAGGGGTTAGCTATGGCCGGGGAGCTGTTTTTT. The chain links TRBV27 to TRBJ2-2; possible D gene TRBD1, 6 bases. From germline, CDR1 is MNHEY and CDR2 SMNVEV (reference sequence). The ends were cut back, 6 bases at V and 6 bases at J, with 20 bases in the middle. This CDR3 has 16 amino acids.

In the case of this clone: Different DNA sequences within this sample yield the same CDR3. V usage is TRBV6-6 and J usage is TRBJ1-2, with a possible D match to TRBD1 (6 bases). The CDR3 is 13 residues long. Trimming cost V 6 bases and J 3 bases, with 11 bases left between them. The germline gives CDR1 MNHNY, CDR2 SVGAGI (reference sequence). The DNA of the CDR3 is TGTGCCAGCAGCCCGACAGGAGACTATGGCTACACCTTC. Protein product: CASSPTGDYGYTF.

This clone has only one observation. The V call is TRBV2, the J call TRBJ1-2; perhaps TRBD1 as D (5 bases). CDR1 and CDR2 (germline): SNHLY, FYNNEI. The CDR3 is made up of 14 amino acids. The germline V and J ends were trimmed by 0 bases and 6 bases, with 11 bases remaining between them. The CDR3 is CASSEAGGNHGYTF. The CDR3 nucleotides read TGTGCCAGCAGTGAAGCTGGGGGGAACCATGGCTACACCTTC.

The chain uses TRBV10-1 and TRBJ2-1; D is possibly TRBD2 (6 bases). The V gene's germline CDR1 is WNHNN and CDR2 SYGVQD (reference sequence). The CDR3 consists of 13 residues. The germline V and J ends were trimmed by 4 bases and 9 bases, with 13 bases remaining between them. The CDR3 bases are TGCGCCAGCAGTGTTCGGCGGGACGGTGAGCAGTTCTTC. This codes for CASSVRRDGEQFF.

CDR3 amino acids: CASSRREGRRNEQFF. CDR3 sequence (DNA): TGTGCCAGCTCACGTCGGGAGGGACGCCGCAATGAGCAGTTCTTC. This chain connects TRBV18 to TRBJ2-1; TRBD2 matches 8 bases. CDR1 is KGHSH and CDR2 is LQKENI in the germline V gene. This CDR3 is 15 amino acids long. The V and J ends lost 4 bases and 6 bases, in that order; junction bases with no gene match: 8.

The CDR3 is CASRAPDSPSQYF. CDR3 in DNA: TGTGCCAGCAGGGCCCCGGACTCTCCTTCGCAGTATTTT. The chain uses TRBV28 and TRBJ2-3; D is possibly TRBD2 (5 bases). The CDR3 contains 13 residues. With 6 bases removed from V and 10 bases from J, the gap between germline ends came to 17 bases. CDR1 is MDHEN and CDR2 is SYDVKM in the germline V gene. Complete variable domain (other parts from reference TRBV28 and TRBJ2-3): DVKVTQSSRYLVKRTGEKVFLECVQDMDHENMFWYRQDPGLGLRLIYFSYDVKMKEKGDIPEGYSVSREKKERFSLILESASTNQTSMYLCASRAPDSPSQYFGPGTRLTVL.

The chain joins TRBV5-1 to TRBJ2-7, with a possible D match to TRBD2 (7 bases). Germline values: CDR1 SGHRS, CDR2 YFSETQ. The CDR3 totals 17 residues. The V and J ends lost 0 bases and 4 bases respectively, with 20 bases between them. The CDR3 loop reads CASSLAGIGGPGYEQYF. CDR3 bases: TGCGCCAGCAGCTTGGCGGGTATCGGGGGGCCGGGTTACGAGCAGTACTTC.

The rearrangement uses TRBV6-6 and TRBJ2-7, with D maybe TRBD2 (5 bases). Trimming left V 2 bases short and J 0 bases short, with 8 bases between. This CDR3 is built from 14 residues. Germline CDR1 and CDR2: MNHNY and SVGAGI (reference sequence). The CDR3 loop reads CASSYLASSYEQYF. DNA for the CDR3: TGTGCCAGCAGTTACCTAGCTAGCTCCTACGAGCAGTACTTC.

J is TRBJ1-1 and V is TRBV19, with TRBD1 matching 10 bases. CDR3 length equals 15 residues. J gave up 0 bases and V 7 bases, and 5 bases lay outside the gene matches. The germline CDR1 and CDR2 sequences are LNHDA and SQIVND (reference sequence). CDR3 bases: TGTGCCAGTACCGGGACAGGGGTGGTGAACACTGAAGCTTTCTTT. This gives the protein CASTGTGVVNTEAFF.

The chain has TRBV15 and TRBJ2-4, with D perhaps TRBD1 (5 bases). Trimming took off 7 bases at V and 6 bases at J, with 16 bases between the two ends. The CDR3 sequence is 14 residues long. CDR1 and CDR2 (germline): LNHNV, YYDKDF (reference sequence). CDR3 nucleotide sequence: TGTGCCACCACTCCAAAGACAGTTACAAACATTCAGTACTTC. It is translated as CATTPKTVTNIQYF.

This chain joins TRBV30 and TRBJ2-6; perhaps TRBD1 as D (5 bases). This CDR3 is 17 amino acids long. The germline gives CDR1 GTSNPN, CDR2 SVGIG (reference sequence). Trimming pared 1 base from V and 0 bases from J, leaving 13 bases between. CDR3 amino acids: CAWSAGHLLSGANVLTF. CDR3 bases: TGTGCCTGGAGTGCCGGACACCTACTCTCTGGGGCCAACGTCCTGACTTTC. Combining the CDR3 with reference TRBV30 and TRBJ2-6 gives the whole variable domain SQTIHQWPATLVQPVGSPLSLECTVEGTSNPNLYWYRQAAGRGLQLLFYSVGIGQISSEVPQNLSASRPQDRQFILSSKKLLLSDSGFYLCAWSAGHLLSGANVLTFGAGSRLTVL.

The chain uses TRBV6-1 and TRBJ1-2; 9 bases line up with TRBD1. The CDR3 contains 13 residues. CDR1 is MNHNS, CDR2 SASEGT, per germline. The V gene end was trimmed by 6 bases and the J gene end by 8 bases; junction bases not matched to a gene: 7. The CDR3 region has the DNA TGTGCCAGCAGAAGACAGGGGGGAGGCGGCTACACCTTC. Protein sequence: CASRRQGGGGYTF.

The V call is TRBV29-1, the J call TRBJ2-5; 10 positions agree with TRBD1. With V trimmed by 4 bases and J by 5 bases, 10 bases remained unmatched. Germline-derived CDR1 and CDR2 are SQVTM and ANQGSEA. The CDR3 has 15 amino acids. The CDR3 DNA follows: TGCAGCGTTGGGGGGGACAGGGGATGGGCGGAGACCCAGTACTTC. Residues: CSVGGDRGWAETQYF.